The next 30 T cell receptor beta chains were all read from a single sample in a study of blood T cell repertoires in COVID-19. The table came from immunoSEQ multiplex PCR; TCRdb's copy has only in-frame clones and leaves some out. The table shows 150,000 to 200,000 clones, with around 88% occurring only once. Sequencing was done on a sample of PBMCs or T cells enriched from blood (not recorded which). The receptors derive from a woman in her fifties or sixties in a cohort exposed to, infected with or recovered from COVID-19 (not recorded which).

The CDR3 reads CASIQNYNEQFF. DNA of the CDR3: TGTGCCAGCATCCAGAATTACAATGAGCAGTTCTTC. This rearrangement joins TRBV12-3 or TRBV12-4 to TRBJ2-1; D unclear. Trimming took off 7 bases at V and 4 bases at J, with 8 bases between the two ends. The CDR3 is 12 residues long.

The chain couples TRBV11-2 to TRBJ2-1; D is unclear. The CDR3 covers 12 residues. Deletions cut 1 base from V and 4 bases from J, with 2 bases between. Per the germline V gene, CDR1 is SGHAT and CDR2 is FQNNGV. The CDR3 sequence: CASSLVYNEQFF. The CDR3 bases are TGTGCCAGCAGCTTAGTATACAATGAGCAGTTCTTC.

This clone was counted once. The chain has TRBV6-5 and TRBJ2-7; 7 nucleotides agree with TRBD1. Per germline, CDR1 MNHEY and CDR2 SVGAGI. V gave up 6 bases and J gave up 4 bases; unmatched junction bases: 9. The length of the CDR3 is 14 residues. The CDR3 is CASRNPGQQYEQYF. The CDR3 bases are TGTGCCAGCAGGAACCCGGGACAGCAATACGAGCAGTACTTC.

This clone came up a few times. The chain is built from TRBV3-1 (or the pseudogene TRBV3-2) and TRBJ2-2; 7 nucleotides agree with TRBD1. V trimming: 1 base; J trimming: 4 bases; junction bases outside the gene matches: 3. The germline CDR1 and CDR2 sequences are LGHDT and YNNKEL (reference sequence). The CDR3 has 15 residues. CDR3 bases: TGTGCCAGCAGCCAAGTGACAGGGTCCACCGGGGAGCTGTTTTTT. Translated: CASSQVTGSTGELFF.

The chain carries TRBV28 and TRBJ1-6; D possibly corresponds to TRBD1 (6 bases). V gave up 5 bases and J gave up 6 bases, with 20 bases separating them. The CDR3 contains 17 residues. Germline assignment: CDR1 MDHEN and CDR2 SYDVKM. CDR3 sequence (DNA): TGTGCCAGCAGTAGTCCACCAGGGGTATATAGTAATTCACCCCTCCACTTT. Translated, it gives CASSSPPGVYSNSPLHF.

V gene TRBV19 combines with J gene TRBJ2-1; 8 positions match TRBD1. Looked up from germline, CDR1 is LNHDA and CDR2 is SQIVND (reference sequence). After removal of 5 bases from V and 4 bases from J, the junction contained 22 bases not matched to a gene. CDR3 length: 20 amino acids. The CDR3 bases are TGTGCCAGTAGTGCACCACAGGAGACACCAAGGGACAGGACGTACAATGAGCAGTTCTTC. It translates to CASSAPQETPRDRTYNEQFF. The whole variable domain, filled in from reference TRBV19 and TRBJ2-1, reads DGGITQSPKYLFRKEGQNVTLSCEQNLNHDAMYWYRQDPGQGLRLIYYSQIVNDFQKGDIAEGYSVSREKKESFPLTVTSAQKNPTAFYLCASSAPQETPRDRTYNEQFFGPGTRLTVL.

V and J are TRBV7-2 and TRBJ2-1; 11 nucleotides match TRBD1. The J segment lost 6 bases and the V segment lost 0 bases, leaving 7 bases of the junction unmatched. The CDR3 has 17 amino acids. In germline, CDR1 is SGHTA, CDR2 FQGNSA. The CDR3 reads CASSLALGTGGSNEQFF. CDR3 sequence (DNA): TGTGCCAGCAGCTTAGCTTTAGGGACAGGGGGGTCCAATGAGCAGTTCTTC.

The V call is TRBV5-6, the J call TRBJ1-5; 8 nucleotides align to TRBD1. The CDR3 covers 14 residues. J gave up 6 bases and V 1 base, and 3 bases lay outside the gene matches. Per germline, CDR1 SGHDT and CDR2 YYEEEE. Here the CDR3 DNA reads TGTGCCAGCAGCTTGACAGGGGGTGGTCAGCCCCAGCATTTT. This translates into CASSLTGGGQPQHF.

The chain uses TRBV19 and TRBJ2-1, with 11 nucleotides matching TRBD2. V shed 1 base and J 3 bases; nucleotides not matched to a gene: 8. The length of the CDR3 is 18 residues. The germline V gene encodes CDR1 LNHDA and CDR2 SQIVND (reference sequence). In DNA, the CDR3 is TGTGCCAGTAGTATAGGACTAGCGGGGTGGGAGGGCTACAATGAGCAGTTCTTC. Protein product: CASSIGLAGWEGYNEQFF.

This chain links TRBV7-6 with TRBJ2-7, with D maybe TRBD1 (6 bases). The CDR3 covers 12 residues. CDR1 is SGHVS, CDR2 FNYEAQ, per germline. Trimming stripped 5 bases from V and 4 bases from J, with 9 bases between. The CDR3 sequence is CASSPGTYEQYF. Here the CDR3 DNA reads TGTGCCAGCAGCCCCGGGACATACGAGCAGTACTTC.

CDR3 region: CAWSVTGEDGYTF. DNA for the CDR3: TGTGCCTGGAGTGTAACAGGGGAGGATGGCTACACCTTC. The V call is TRBV30, the J call TRBJ1-2, with 7 positions matching TRBD1. Germline V CDR1 and CDR2: GTSNPN, SVGIG (reference sequence). V gave up 0 bases and J gave up 6 bases; unmatched junction bases: 4. This CDR3 is built from 13 residues.

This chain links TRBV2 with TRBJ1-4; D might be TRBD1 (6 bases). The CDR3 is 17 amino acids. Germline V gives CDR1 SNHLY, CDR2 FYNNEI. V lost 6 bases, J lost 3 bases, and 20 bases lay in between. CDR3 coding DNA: TGTGCCAGCAGACCTAGGGGGGGGTCCGCAGCTAATGAAAAACTGTTTTTT. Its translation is CASRPRGGSAANEKLFF.

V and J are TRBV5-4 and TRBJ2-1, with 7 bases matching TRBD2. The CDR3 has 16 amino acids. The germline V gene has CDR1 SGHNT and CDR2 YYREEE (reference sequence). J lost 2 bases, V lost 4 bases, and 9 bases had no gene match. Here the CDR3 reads CASSLGAGDPYNEQFF. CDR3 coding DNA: TGTGCCAGCAGCCTAGGGGCGGGGGACCCCTACAATGAGCAGTTCTTC.

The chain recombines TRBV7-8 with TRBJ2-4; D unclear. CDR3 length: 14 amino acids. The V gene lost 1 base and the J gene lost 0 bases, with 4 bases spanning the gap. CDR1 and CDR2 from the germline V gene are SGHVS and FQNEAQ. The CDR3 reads CASSLDGAKNIQYF. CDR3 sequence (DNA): TGTGCCAGCAGCTTAGACGGAGCCAAAAACATTCAGTACTTC.

The DNA of the CDR3 is TGTGCCAGCACCTCCATTGCCCAGGGCTTCGGACTAGCGGGATCCTACAATGAGCAGTTCTTC. This encodes CASTSIAQGFGLAGSYNEQFF. The rearrangement links TRBV28 to TRBJ2-1; TRBD2 matches at 12 bases. V was clipped by 7 bases and J by 1 base; unmatched bases: 20. Germline CDR1 MDHEN, CDR2 SYDVKM. This CDR3 comprises 21 residues.

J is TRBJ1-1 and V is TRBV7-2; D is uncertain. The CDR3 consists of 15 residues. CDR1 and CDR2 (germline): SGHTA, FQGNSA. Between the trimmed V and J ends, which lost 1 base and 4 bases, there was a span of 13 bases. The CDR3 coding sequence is TGTGCCAGCAGCTTAGAGGCGGGCAAGGGCACTGAAGCTTTCTTT. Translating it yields CASSLEAGKGTEAFF.

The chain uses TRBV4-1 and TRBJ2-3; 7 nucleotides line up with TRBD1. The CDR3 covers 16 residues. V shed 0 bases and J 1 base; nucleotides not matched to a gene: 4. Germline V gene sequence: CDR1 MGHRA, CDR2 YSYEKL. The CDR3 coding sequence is TGCGCCAGCAGCCAAGATATCGGACAGGGCACAGATACGCAGTATTTT. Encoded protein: CASSQDIGQGTDTQYF.

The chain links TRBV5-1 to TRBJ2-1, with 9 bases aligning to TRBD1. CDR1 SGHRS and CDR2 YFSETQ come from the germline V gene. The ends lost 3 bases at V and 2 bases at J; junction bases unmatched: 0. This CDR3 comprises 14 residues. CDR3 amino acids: CASSWDRAYNEQFF. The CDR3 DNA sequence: TGCGCCAGCAGCTGGGACAGGGCCTACAATGAGCAGTTCTTC.

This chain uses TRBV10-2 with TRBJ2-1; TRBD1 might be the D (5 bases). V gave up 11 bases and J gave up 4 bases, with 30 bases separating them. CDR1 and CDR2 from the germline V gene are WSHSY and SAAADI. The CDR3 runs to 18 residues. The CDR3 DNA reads TGCGCCCTCCATTCTCTGTTGAACAGGCAGAGTCCTTACAATGAGCAGTTCTTC. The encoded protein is CALHSLLNRQSPYNEQFF.

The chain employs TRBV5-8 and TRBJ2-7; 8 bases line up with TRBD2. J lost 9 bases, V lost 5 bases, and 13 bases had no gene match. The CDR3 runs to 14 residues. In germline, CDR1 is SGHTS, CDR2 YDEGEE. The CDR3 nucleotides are TGTGCCAGCAGACGAACTAGCGGTCTTGTTTTGCAGTACTTC. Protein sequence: CASRRTSGLVLQYF.

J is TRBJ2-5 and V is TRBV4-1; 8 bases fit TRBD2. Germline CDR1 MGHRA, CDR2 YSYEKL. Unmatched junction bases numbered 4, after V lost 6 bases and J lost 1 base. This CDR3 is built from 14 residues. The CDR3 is CASRTTSAQETQYF. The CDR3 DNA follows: TGCGCCAGCAGGACGACTAGCGCCCAAGAGACCCAGTACTTC.

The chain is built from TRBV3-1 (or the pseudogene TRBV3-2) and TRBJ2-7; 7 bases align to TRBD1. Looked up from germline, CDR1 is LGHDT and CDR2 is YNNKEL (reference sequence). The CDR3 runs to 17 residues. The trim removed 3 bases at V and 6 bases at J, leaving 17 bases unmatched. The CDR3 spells CASSHWGMGTATGEQYF. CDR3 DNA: TGTGCCAGCAGCCATTGGGGGATGGGGACAGCCACGGGCGAGCAGTACTTC.

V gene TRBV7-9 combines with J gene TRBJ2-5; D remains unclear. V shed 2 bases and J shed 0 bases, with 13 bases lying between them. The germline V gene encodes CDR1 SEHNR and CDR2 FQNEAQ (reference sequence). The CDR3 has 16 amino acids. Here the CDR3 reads CASSLLAKSYQETQYF. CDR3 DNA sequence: TGTGCCAGCAGCTTACTCGCGAAGTCGTACCAAGAGACCCAGTACTTC.

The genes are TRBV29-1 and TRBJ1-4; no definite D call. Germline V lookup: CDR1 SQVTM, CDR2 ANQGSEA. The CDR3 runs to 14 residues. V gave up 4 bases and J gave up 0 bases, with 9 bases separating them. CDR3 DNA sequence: TGCAGCGTTGTATTTTCGGCAACTAATGAAAAACTGTTTTTT. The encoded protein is CSVVFSATNEKLFF.

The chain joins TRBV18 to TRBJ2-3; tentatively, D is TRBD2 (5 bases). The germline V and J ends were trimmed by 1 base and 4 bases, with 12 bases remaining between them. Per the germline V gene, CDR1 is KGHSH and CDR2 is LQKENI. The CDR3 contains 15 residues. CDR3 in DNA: TGTGCCAGCTCACCACTTGTGGGAGCCCCAGATACGCAGTATTTT. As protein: CASSPLVGAPDTQYF.

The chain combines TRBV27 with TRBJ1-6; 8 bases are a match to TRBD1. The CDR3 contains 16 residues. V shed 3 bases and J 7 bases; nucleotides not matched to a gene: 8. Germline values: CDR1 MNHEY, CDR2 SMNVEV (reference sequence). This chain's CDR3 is CASSLTGAGYNSPLHF. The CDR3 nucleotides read TGTGCCAGCAGTTTGACAGGGGCTGGGTACAATTCACCCCTCCACTTT.

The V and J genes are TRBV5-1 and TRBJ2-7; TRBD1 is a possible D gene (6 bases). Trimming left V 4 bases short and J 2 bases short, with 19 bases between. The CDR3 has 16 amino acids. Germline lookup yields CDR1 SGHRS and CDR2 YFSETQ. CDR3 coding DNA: TGCGCCAGCAGCACCGATGCGACAGGTGTTACCTACGAGCAGTACTTC. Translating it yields CASSTDATGVTYEQYF.

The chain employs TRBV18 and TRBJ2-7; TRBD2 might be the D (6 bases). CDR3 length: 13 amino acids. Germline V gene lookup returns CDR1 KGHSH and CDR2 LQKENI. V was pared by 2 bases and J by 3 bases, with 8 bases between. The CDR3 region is CASSPETSYEQYF. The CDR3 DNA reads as TGTGCCAGCTCACCAGAGACTAGCTACGAGCAGTACTTC.

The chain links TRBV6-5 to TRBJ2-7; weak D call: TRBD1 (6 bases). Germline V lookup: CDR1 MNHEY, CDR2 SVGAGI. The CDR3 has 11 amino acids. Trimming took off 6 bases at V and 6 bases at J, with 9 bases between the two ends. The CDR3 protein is CASRRQAEQYF. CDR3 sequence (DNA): TGTGCCAGCAGACGACAGGCCGAGCAGTACTTC.

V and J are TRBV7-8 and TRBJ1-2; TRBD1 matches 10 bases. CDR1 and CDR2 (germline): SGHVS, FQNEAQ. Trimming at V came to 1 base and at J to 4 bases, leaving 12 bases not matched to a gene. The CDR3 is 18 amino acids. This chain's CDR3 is CASSLVDGTGELGYGYTF. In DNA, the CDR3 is TGTGCCAGCAGCTTAGTTGACGGGACAGGGGAATTGGGCTATGGCTACACCTTC. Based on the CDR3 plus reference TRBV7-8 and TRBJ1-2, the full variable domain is GAGVSQSPRYKVAKRGQDVALRCDPISGHVSLFWYQQALGQGPEFLTYFQNEAQLDKSGLPSDRFFAERPEGSVSTLKIQRTQQEDSAVYLCASSLVDGTGELGYGYTFGSGTRLTVV.